This T cell receptor (beta chain) was captured by sequencing in a study of T-cell memory formation after mild COVID-19 (dated by TCRdb to about 2021). Study-level background: Most TCR sequence clusters were specific to one of the two donors. T-cell clones expanding and contracting after mild COVID-19 in two donors were tracked by longitudinal TCRalpha and TCRbeta repertoire sequencing. Two young, previously healthy adult volunteers, one female and one male, were included in the cohort.

Paper-wide results and their limitations: The detection of some responding clones in pre-infection memory suggests that pre-existing cross-reactive memory T cells joined the SARS-CoV-2 response. The study covered only a couple of mild cases, and larger cohorts including severe cases with pre-infection samples were considered necessary. Clones that contracted from day 15 to 85 showed balanced CD4/CD8 phenotypes, whereas a second wave of clones that expanded from day 15 to 37 leaned towards CD4+. Contracting CD4+ clones turned up mainly in the CM and EM memory subsets, whereas EMRA was where CD8+ clones were enriched. SARS-CoV-2 specificity of the second-wave clones peaking on day 37 was not confirmed.

For sequencing, an Illumina NovaSeq 6000 was employed. TCRalpha and TCRbeta cDNA libraries were built by 5'RACE with constant-segment primers, adding sample barcodes and unique molecular identifiers. RNA was extracted from every sample with Trizol reagent. Libraries were amplified in two PCR steps, with a second sample barcode and Illumina TruSeq adapters added in the second step. Libraries were sequenced on an Illumina NovaSeq with 2 x 150 bp paired-end reads. From the authors' description of their analysis: Reads were demultiplexed and collapsed into UMI-guided consensus sequences with migec v1.2.7. Using mixcr v2.1.11, UMI consensuses were aligned to TRA and TRB V and J templates and then assembled into clonotypes. A clonotype was counted as expanded or contracted only when both edgeR and NoisET called the clonotype significant, with the noise models trained on biological replicates. For edgeR calls, the thresholds were a false discovery rate-adjusted p below 0.01 and a log2 fold-change of 1. PCA with hierarchical clustering of max-normalized trajectories of the 1000 most abundant clonotypes was used as exploratory dynamics analysis. Each responding clone was given a CD4 or CD8 phenotype based on the CD4+ and CD8+ repertoires, which had been sequenced separately. TCRdb itself trimmed the public reads at Q25 with fastp, ran MiXCR and retained productive beta chains. For every CDR3 protein sequence, its rows merge into one entry that carries the most common genes and DNA. The V and J calls come from TCRdb's annotation, not from the publication. Counted in this sample were 400,000 to 500,000 distinct CDR3 sequences; about a sixth of them appeared once. The ten largest clones represent around a fifth of the sample.

This clonotype was recorded a few times. Its binding antigen is unknown. Qualities for individual bases were not recorded, and no much larger clone is one base off. The CDR3 covers 15 residues, taking in both the cysteine and the phenylalanine. The kept DNA is CDR3 alone, 45 bases in frame from the first base. The V and J ends are trimmed by 4 bases and 6 bases, leaving 16 bases between them. CDR1 and CDR2 (SGHRS, YFSETQ) derive from the germline V gene. Ficoll-Paque density gradient centrifugation was used to isolate PBMCs. Input material: PBMCs or a T cell subset sorted from them (not recorded which). The clonotype was recovered from a man aged 18 to 30 who had mild COVID-19 (a few samples of this study predate the infection). The sample titles of this study are shuffled in the database, so cell type and time point are left out; the donor was told from shared clones. The chain employs TRBV5-1 and TRBJ1-4; TRBD1 is a weak D gene call, 5 bases matching. The CDR3 reads CASSASGSLDEKLFF. The sequenced DNA is TGCGCCAGCAGCGCCTCAGGGAGCCTAGATGAAAAACTGTTTTTT.